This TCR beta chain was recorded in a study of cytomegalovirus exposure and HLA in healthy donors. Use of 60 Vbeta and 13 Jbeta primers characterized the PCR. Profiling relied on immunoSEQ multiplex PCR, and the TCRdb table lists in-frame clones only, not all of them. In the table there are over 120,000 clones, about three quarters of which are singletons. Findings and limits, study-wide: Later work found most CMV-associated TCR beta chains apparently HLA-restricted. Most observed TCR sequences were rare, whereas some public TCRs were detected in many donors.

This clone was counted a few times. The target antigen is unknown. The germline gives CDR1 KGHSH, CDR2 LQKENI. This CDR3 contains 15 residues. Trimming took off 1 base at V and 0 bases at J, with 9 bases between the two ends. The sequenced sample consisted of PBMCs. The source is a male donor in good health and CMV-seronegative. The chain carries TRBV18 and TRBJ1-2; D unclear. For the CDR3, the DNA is TGTGCCAGCTCACCACGGCCGGGTTCTAACTATGGCTACACCTTC. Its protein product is CASSPRPGSNYGYTF. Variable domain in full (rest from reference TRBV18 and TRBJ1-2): NAGVMQNPRHLVRRRGQEARLRCSPMKGHSHVYWYRQLPEEGLKFMVYLQKENIIDESGMPKERFSAEFPKEGPSILRIQQVVRGDSAAYFCASSPRPGSNYGYTFGSGTRLTVV.